This T cell receptor (beta chain) derives from a study of OX40 agonist ivuxolimab in advanced cancers. Comments on this clone: Its target is unknown.

The CDR3 loop spans 18 amino acids. V was shortened by 2 bases and J by 4 bases, with 21 bases between the two germline ends. Germline values: CDR1 SNHLY, CDR2 FYNNEI. Study findings and constraints: Compared with CD4+, CD8+ T cells on average had more expanded clones. Among the nonresponders, some also had low normalized T-cell clonal expansion.

Here immunoSEQ multiplex PCR was the method, and the copy in TCRdb shows in-frame clones only, minus some. The data show fewer than 85,000 clones, with approximately 92% seen just once and roughly 10% held by the top ten. V gene TRBV2 combines with J gene TRBJ1-5; D is unclear. The sample consisted of CD4+ or CD8+ T cells sorted from blood, taken in a trial of the OX40 agonist ivuxolimab. The clonotype was recovered from an adult with an advanced solid tumor such as melanoma, head and neck, liver or kidney cancer. The CDR3 DNA is TGTGCCAGCAGTGAACCCCCCTCATCGCCCGTGACTAATCAGCCCCAGCATTTT. Protein product: CASSEPPSSPVTNQPQHF.